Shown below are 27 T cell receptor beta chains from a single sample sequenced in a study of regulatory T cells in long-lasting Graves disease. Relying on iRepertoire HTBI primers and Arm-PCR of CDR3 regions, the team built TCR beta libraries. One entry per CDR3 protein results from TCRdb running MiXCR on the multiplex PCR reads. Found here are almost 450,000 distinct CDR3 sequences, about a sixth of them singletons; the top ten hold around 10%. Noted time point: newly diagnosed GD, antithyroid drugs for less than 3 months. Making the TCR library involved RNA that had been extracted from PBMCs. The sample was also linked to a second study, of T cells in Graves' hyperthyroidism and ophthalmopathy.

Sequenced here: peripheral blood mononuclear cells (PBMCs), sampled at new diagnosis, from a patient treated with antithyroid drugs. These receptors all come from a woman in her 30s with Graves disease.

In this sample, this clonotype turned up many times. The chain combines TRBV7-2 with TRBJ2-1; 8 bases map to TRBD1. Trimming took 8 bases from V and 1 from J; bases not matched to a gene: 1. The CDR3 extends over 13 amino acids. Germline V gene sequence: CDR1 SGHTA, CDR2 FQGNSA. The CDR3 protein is CASGQGSYNEQFF. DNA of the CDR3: TGTGCCAGCGGACAGGGATCCTACAATGAGCAGTTCTTC.

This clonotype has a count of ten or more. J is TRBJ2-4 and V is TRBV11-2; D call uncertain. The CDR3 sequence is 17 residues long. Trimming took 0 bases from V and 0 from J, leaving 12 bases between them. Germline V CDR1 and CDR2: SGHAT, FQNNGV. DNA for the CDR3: TGTGCCAGCAGCTTAGACAAAAGGACCCGAGCCAAAAACATTCAGTACTTC. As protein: CASSLDKRTRAKNIQYF.

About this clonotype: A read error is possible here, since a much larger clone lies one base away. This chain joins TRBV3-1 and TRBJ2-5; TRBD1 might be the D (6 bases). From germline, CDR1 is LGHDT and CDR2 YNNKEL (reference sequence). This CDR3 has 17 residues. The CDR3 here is CASSPRPRAARGETQHF. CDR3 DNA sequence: TGTGCCAGCAGCCCCCGGCCAAGGGCAGCCAGGGGAGAGACCCAGCACTTC.

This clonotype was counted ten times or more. The CDR3 DNA sequence: TGTGCCAGCAGACTTACAGGGGGCCTGGAGACCCAGTACTTC. Residues: CASRLTGGLETQYF. The genes are TRBV28 and TRBJ2-5, with 9 bases fitting TRBD1. Trimming removed 6 bases from V and 5 bases from J; junction bases left unmatched: 7. This CDR3 is built from 14 residues. CDR1 is MDHEN, CDR2 SYDVKM, per germline.

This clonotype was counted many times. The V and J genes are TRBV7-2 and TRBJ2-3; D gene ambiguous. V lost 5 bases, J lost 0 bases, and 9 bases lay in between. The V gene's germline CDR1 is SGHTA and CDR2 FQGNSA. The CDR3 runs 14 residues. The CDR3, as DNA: TGTGCCAGCAGCGCCATGGGGAGCACAGATACGCAGTATTTT. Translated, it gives CASSAMGSTDTQYF. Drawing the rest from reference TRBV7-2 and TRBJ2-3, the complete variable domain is GAGVSQSPSNKVTEKGKDVELRCDPISGHTALYWYRQSLGQGLEFLIYFQGNSAPDKSGLPSDRFSAERTGGSVSTLTIQRTQQEDSAVYLCASSAMGSTDTQYFGPGTRLTVL.

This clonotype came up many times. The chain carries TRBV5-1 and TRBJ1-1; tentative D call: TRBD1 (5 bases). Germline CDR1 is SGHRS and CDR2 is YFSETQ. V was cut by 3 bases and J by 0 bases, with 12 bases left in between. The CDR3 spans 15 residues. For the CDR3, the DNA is TGCGCCAGCAGCTGGGGTGGGGGGATGAACACTGAAGCTTTCTTT. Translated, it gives CASSWGGGMNTEAFF.

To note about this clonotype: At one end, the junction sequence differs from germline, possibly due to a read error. In nucleotides, the CDR3 is TGTGTCACCAGCAGCGGACTAGCGGGAGCCCCAGATACGCAGTATTTT. Amino acids: CVTSSGLAGAPDTQYF. The chain has TRBV15 and TRBJ2-3, with 13 bases fitting TRBD2. CDR3 length: 16 amino acids. Germline values: CDR1 LNHNV, CDR2 YYDKDF (reference sequence). Combining the CDR3 with reference TRBV15 and TRBJ2-3 gives the whole variable domain DAMVIQNPRYQVTQFGKPVTLSCSQTLNHNVMYWYQQKSSQAPKLLFHYYDKDFNNEADTPDNFQSRRPNTSFCFLDIRSPGLGDTAMYLCVTSSGLAGAPDTQYFGPGTRLTVL.

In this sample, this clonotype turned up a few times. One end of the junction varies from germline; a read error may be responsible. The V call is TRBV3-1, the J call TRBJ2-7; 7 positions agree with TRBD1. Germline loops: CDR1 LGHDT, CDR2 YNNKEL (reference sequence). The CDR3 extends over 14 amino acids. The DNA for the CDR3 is TGTGCCAGCAGTCCTTACAGGGGATCCTGCGAGCAGTACTTC. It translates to CASSPYRGSCEQYF.

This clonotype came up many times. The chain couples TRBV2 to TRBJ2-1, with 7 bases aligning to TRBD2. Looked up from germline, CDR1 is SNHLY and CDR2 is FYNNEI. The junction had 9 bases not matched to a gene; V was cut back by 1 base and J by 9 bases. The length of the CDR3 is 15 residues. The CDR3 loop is CASSEGGGRWIEQFF. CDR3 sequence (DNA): TGTGCCAGCAGTGAAGGGGGCGGGAGATGGATTGAGCAGTTCTTC.

The DNA of the CDR3 is TGTGCCAGCAGCCCCGGGACAGCCGCCACAGATACGCAGTATTTT. Translated: CASSPGTAATDTQYF. The V gene is TRBV2, the J gene TRBJ2-3; 7 bases align to TRBD1. Trimming cost V 6 bases and J 2 bases; bases outside gene matches: 8. Germline V gene sequence: CDR1 SNHLY, CDR2 FYNNEI. This CDR3 contains 15 residues.

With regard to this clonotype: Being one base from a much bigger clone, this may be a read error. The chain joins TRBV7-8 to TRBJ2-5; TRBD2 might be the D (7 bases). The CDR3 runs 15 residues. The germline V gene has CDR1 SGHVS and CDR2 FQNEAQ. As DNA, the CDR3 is TGTGCCAGCAGCTTAGACGCGGGGGCAGGCAATGAGCGGTTCTTC. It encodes CASSLDAGAGNERFF.

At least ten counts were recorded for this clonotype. The CDR3 DNA follows: TGTGCCAGCAGTTCCCGACTAGGAGTGGGTGCGGATACGCAGTATTTT. Translating gives CASSSRLGVGADTQYF. The V gene is TRBV6-5, the J gene TRBJ2-3; a possible D gene is TRBD2 (6 bases). This CDR3 spans 16 amino acids. Germline CDR1 is MNHEY and CDR2 is SVGAGI. Trimming removed 4 bases from V and 6 bases from J, with 20 bases in between.

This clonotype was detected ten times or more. CDR3 sequence reads: CASSSMGLAGDEQYF. CDR3 DNA sequence: TGTGCCAGCAGCTCAATGGGACTAGCGGGAGACGAGCAGTACTTC. The rearrangement uses TRBV7-2 and TRBJ2-7; 14 bases map to TRBD2. In germline, CDR1 is SGHTA, CDR2 FQGNSA. The V segment lost 4 bases and the J segment 5 bases; nucleotides outside the gene matches: 4. This CDR3 has 15 amino acids. Based on the CDR3 plus reference TRBV7-2 and TRBJ2-7, the full variable domain is GAGVSQSPSNKVTEKGKDVELRCDPISGHTALYWYRQSLGQGLEFLIYFQGNSAPDKSGLPSDRFSAERTGGSVSTLTIQRTQQEDSAVYLCASSSMGLAGDEQYFGPGTRLTVT.

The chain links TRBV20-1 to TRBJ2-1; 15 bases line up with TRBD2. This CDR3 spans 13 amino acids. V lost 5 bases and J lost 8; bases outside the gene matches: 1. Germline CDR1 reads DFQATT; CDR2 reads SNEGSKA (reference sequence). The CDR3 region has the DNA TGCAGTGCTGGACTAGCGGGAGGGTATGAGCAGTTCTTC. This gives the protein CSAGLAGGYEQFF.

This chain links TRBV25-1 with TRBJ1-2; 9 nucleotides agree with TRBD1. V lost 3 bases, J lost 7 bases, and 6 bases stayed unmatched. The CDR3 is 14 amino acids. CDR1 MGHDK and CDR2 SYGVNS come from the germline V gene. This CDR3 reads CASSEKNRGLGYTF. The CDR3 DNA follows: TGTGCCAGCAGTGAGAAAAACAGGGGGCTTGGCTACACCTTC.

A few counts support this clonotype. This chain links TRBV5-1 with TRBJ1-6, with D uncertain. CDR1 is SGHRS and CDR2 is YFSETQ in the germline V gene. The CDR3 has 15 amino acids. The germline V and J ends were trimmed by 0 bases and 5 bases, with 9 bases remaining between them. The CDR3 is CASSLEGPHNSPLHF. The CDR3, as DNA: TGCGCCAGCAGCTTGGAAGGTCCACATAATTCACCCCTCCACTTT. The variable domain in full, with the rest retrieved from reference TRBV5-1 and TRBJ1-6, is KAGVTQTPRYLIKTRGQQVTLSCSPISGHRSVSWYQQTPGQGLQFLFEYFSETQRNKGNFPGRFSGRQFSNSRSEMNVSTLELGDSALYLCASSLEGPHNSPLHFGNGTRLTVT.

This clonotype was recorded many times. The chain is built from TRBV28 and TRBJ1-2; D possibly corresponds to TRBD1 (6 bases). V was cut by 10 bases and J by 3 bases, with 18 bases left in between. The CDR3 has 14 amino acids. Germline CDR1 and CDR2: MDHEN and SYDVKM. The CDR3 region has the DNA TGTGCCAACACTCTCCCTACAGGGCACTATGGCTACACCTTC. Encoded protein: CANTLPTGHYGYTF.

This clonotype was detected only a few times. The CDR3 sequence: CASSPDRGYGYTF. The CDR3 coding sequence is TGTGCCAGCAGTCCCGACAGGGGCTATGGCTACACCTTC. The chain joins TRBV6-2 or TRBV6-3 to TRBJ1-2; 8 nucleotides match TRBD1. J lost 4 bases, V lost 5 bases, and 3 bases had no gene match. The CDR3 sequence is 13 residues long. Looked up from germline, CDR1 is MNHEY and CDR2 is SVGEGT.

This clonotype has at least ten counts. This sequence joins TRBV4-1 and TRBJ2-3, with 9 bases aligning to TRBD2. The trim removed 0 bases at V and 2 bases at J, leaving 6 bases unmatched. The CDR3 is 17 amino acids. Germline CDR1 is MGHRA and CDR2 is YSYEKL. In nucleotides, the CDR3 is TGCGCCAGCAGCCAAGATGGGATAGCGGGAGTCACAGATACGCAGTATTTT. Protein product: CASSQDGIAGVTDTQYF.

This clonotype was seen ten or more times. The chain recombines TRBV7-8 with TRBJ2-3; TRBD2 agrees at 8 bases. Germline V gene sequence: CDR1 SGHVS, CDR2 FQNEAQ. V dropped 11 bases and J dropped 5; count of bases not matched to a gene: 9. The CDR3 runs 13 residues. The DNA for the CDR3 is TGTGCCGGACGACGGCGGGAGGAAGATACGCAGTATTTT. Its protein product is CAGRRREEDTQYF. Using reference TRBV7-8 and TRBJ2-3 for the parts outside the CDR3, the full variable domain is GAGVSQSPRYKVAKRGQDVALRCDPISGHVSLFWYQQALGQGPEFLTYFQNEAQLDKSGLPSDRFFAERPEGSVSTLKIQRTQQEDSAVYLCAGRRREEDTQYFGPGTRLTVL.

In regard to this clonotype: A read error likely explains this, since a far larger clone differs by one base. CDR3 nucleotides: TGTGCCAGCAGTGAATGGCAGGAAGAGGGTGAGCAGTTCTTC. It translates to CASSEWQEEGEQFF. This rearrangement joins TRBV2 to TRBJ2-3, with a tentative D call TRBD2 (5 bases). The J call may not be correct, given that the DNA end is closer to TRBJ2-1. Germline lookup yields CDR1 SNHLY and CDR2 FYNNEI. The CDR3 is 14 amino acids.

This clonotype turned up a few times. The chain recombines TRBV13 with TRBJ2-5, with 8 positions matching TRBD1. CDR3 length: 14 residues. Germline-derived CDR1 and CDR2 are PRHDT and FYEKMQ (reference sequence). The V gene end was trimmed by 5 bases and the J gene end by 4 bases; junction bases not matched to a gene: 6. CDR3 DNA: TGTGCCAGCAGCCGGACAGGGCTTGCAGAGACCCAGTACTTC. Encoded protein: CASSRTGLAETQYF.

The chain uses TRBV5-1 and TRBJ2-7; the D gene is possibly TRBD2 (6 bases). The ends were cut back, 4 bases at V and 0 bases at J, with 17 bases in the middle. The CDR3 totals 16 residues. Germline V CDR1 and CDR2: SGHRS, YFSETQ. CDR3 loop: CASSPDGGLVSYEQYF. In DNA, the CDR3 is TGCGCCAGCAGCCCGGATGGGGGACTTGTCTCCTACGAGCAGTACTTC.

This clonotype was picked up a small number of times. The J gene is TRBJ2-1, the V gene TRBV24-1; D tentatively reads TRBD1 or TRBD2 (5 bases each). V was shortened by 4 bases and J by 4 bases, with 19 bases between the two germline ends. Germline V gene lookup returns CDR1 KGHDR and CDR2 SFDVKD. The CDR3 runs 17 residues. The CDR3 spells CATSDRKLGTHYNEQFF. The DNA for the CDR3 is TGTGCCACCAGTGACCGCAAACTTGGGACCCATTACAATGAGCAGTTCTTC.

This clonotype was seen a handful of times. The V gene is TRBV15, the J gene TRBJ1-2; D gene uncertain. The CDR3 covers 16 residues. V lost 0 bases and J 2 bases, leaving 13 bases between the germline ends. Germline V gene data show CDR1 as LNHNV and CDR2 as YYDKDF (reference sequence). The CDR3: CATSRDRGPANYGYTF. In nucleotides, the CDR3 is TGTGCCACCAGCAGAGATAGAGGACCGGCGAACTATGGCTACACCTTC.

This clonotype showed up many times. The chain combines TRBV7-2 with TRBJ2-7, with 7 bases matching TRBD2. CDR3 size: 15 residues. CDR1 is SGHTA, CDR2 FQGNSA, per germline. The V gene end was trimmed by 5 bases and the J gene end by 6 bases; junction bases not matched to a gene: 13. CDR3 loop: CASSPWGGSGVEQYF. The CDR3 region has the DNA TGTGCCAGCAGCCCCTGGGGCGGGAGTGGTGTCGAGCAGTACTTC.

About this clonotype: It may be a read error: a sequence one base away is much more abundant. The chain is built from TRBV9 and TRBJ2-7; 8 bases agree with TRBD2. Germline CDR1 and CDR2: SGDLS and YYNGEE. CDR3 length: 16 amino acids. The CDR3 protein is CASSVGPAGASYDQYF. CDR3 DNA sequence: TGTGCCAGCAGCGTAGGACCAGCGGGAGCTTCCTACGATCAGTACTTC.